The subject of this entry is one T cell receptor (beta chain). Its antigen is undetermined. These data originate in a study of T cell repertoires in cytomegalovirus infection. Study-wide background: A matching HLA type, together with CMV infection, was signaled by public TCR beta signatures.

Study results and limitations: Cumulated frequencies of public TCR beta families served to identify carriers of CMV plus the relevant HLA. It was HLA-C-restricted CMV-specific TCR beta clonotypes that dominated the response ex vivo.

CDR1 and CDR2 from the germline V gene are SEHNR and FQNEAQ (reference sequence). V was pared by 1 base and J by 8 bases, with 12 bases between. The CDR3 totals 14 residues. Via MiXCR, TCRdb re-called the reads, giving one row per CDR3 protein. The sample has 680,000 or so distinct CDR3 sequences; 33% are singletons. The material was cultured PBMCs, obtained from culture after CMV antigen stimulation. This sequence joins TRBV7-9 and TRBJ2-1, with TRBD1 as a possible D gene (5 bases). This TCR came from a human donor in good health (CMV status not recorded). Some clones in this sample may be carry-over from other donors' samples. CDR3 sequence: CASSLGLGPDEQFF. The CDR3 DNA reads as TGTGCCAGCAGCTTAGGTCTGGGGCCCGATGAGCAGTTCTTC.